The 20 T cell receptor beta chains in this list originate from one sample, sequenced in a study of blood T cell repertoires in COVID-19 (dated by TCRdb to about 2020). The library was produced with the immunoSEQ multiplex PCR assay. This is the immuneACCESS table as TCRdb keeps it, with only in-frame sequences that have V and J called. A part of the clones is gone; compared with another copy, unresolved V genes explain less than half, and the rest is unexplained. The sample table lists roughly 160,000 clones, around 87% of them with a count of one. Approximately 10% of the sample is in the top ten clones. The sequenced sample was peripheral blood. The source of these receptors is a woman in her sixties or seventies with COVID-19, enrolled during active disease.

This clone was counted between two and nine times. The J gene is TRBJ2-7, the V gene TRBV6-6; tentatively, D is TRBD2 (6 bases). The V gene lost 6 bases and the J gene lost 0 bases, with 15 bases spanning the gap. The germline gives CDR1 MNHNY, CDR2 SVGAGI (reference sequence). The CDR3 runs to 15 residues. The CDR3 DNA reads as TGTGCCAGCAGCTCACCCGGGGGTATCTCCTACGAGCAGTACTTC. It codes for CASSSPGGISYEQYF.

The chain uses TRBV7-8 and TRBJ2-5, with TRBD1 as a possible D gene (5 bases). The V and J ends lost 1 base and 2 bases respectively, with 11 bases between them. CDR1 is SGHVS and CDR2 is FQNEAQ in the germline V gene. CDR3 size: 15 residues. Written as DNA, the CDR3 is TGTGCCAGCAGCTTAGAGGGGCTTTTGCAAGAGACCCAGTACTTC. Amino acid sequence: CASSLEGLLQETQYF.

The J gene is TRBJ1-1, the V gene TRBV27; maybe TRBD1 (6 bases). This CDR3 contains 13 residues. Trimming cost V 2 bases and J 4 bases, with 8 bases left between them. The germline CDR1 and CDR2 sequences are MNHEY and SMNVEV (reference sequence). CDR3 region: CASSLGGATEAFF. The CDR3 nucleotides are TGTGCCAGCAGTTTAGGGGGGGCCACTGAAGCTTTCTTT.

V usage is TRBV15 and J usage is TRBJ1-2; perhaps TRBD1 as D (5 bases). Germline V gene data show CDR1 as LNHNV and CDR2 as YYDKDF (reference sequence). This CDR3 spans 15 amino acids. V was pared by 2 bases and J by 4 bases, with 14 bases between. CDR3 coding DNA: TGTGCCACCAGCAGACCCGGCAGGGAGGGCTATGGCTACACCTTC. Protein product: CATSRPGREGYGYTF.

The V and J genes are TRBV5-1 and TRBJ1-2; TRBD1 matches at 7 bases. V lost 4 bases and J lost 5; bases outside the gene matches: 5. Germline CDR1 reads SGHRS; CDR2 reads YFSETQ. The length of the CDR3 is 13 residues. This CDR3 is CASSPSGGYGYTF. CDR3 bases: TGCGCCAGCAGCCCTTCAGGGGGGTATGGCTACACCTTC.

The chain carries TRBV5-6 and TRBJ1-5, with a possible D match to TRBD1 (6 bases). Per germline, CDR1 SGHDT and CDR2 YYEEEE. The V end lost 0 bases, the J end lost 7 bases, and 8 bases lay between the germline ends. The CDR3 extends over 13 amino acids. The CDR3 is CASSLGTAQPQHF. The CDR3 nucleotides read TGTGCCAGCAGCTTGGGGACAGCCCAGCCCCAGCATTTT.

This chain joins TRBV20-1 and TRBJ2-1; D gene ambiguous. The CDR3 contains 16 residues. Germline loops: CDR1 DFQATT, CDR2 SNEGSKA (reference sequence). Deletions cut 3 bases from V and 4 bases from J, with 19 bases between. CDR3 residues: CSASDAVLLKYNEQFF. Written as DNA, the CDR3 is TGCAGTGCTAGTGATGCCGTACTACTAAAATACAATGAGCAGTTCTTC.

The chain couples TRBV27 to TRBJ1-5; the match to TRBD1 covers 8 bases. CDR1 and CDR2 (germline): MNHEY, SMNVEV (reference sequence). CDR3 size: 14 residues. V trimming: 7 bases; J trimming: 6 bases; junction bases outside the gene matches: 8. The CDR3 loop is CASTWRTGSQPQHF. The CDR3 region has the DNA TGTGCCAGCACCTGGAGGACAGGGTCTCAGCCCCAGCATTTT.

This clone was recorded once. The V gene is TRBV28, the J gene TRBJ2-2; D is possibly TRBD1 (5 bases). The CDR3 runs to 15 residues. V lost 6 bases and J lost 4, with 15 bases in between. Per the germline V gene, CDR1 is MDHEN and CDR2 is SYDVKM. The CDR3 region is CASRGPGWGTGELFF. The CDR3, as DNA: TGTGCCAGCAGGGGGCCCGGGTGGGGCACCGGGGAGCTGTTTTTT.

This clone was seen a handful of times. The J gene is TRBJ1-1, the V gene TRBV19, with D maybe TRBD1 (6 bases). The CDR3 extends over 17 amino acids. CDR1 and CDR2 (germline): LNHDA, SQIVND (reference sequence). V lost 7 bases and J lost 0, with 21 bases in between. The CDR3 DNA follows: TGTGCCAGTAACCAACAGGGAAAGGTCTTCATGAACACTGAAGCTTTCTTT. Translating gives CASNQQGKVFMNTEAFF.

Details on this clone: This sample also contains other DNA sequences that code for the same CDR3. The chain links TRBV18 to TRBJ1-1; TRBD1 is a possible D gene (5 bases). The ends were cut back, 2 bases at V and 0 bases at J, with 7 bases in the middle. Germline V gene data show CDR1 as KGHSH and CDR2 as LQKENI. The CDR3 consists of 14 residues. CDR3 protein: CASSPVTVNTEAFF. DNA for the CDR3: TGTGCCAGCTCACCAGTGACAGTGAACACTGAAGCTTTCTTT.

CDR3: CASSLGGPPETQYF. The CDR3, as DNA: TGTGCCAGCAGCCTGGGAGGACCACCGGAGACCCAGTACTTC. V and J are TRBV7-9 and TRBJ2-5; maybe TRBD2 (6 bases). The V gene lost 5 bases and the J gene lost 5 bases, with 15 bases spanning the gap. Germline-derived CDR1 and CDR2 are SEHNR and FQNEAQ (reference sequence). The CDR3 totals 14 residues.

V gene TRBV3-1 (or the pseudogene TRBV3-2) combines with J gene TRBJ1-5; 7 bases map to TRBD1. V was clipped by 10 bases and J by 0 bases; unmatched bases: 6. CDR3 length: 14 residues. CDR1 and CDR2 (germline): LGHDT, YNNKEL (reference sequence). DNA of the CDR3: TGTGCCACCTCGACAGGGAATAGCAATCAGCCCCAGCATTTT. Amino acid sequence: CATSTGNSNQPQHF.

The chain is built from TRBV18 and TRBJ1-3; maybe TRBD1 (6 bases). This CDR3 region has 13 residues. Trimming removed 5 bases from V and 6 bases from J, with 11 bases in between. Looked up from germline, CDR1 is KGHSH and CDR2 is LQKENI. This CDR3 is CASSGTWENTIYF. Written as DNA, the CDR3 is TGTGCCAGCTCAGGGACATGGGAAAACACCATATATTTT.

V gene TRBV5-1 combines with J gene TRBJ2-1; 13 bases match TRBD2. Germline-derived CDR1 and CDR2 are SGHRS and YFSETQ. The CDR3 sequence is 21 residues long. Trimming took 4 bases from V and 1 from J; bases not matched to a gene: 17. CDR3 DNA: TGCGCCAGCAGCCGCGTTACCAAGGGACTAGCGGGACATCGATCCTACAATGAGCAGTTCTTC. Its translation: CASSRVTKGLAGHRSYNEQFF.

This clone came up a few times. The chain has TRBV5-4 and TRBJ2-7, with 9 nucleotides matching TRBD1. The trim removed 4 bases at V and 5 bases at J, leaving 10 bases unmatched. The CDR3 contains 15 residues. CDR1 SGHNT and CDR2 YYREEE come from the germline V gene (reference sequence). The CDR3 reads CASSRDRGKRNEQYF. CDR3 bases: TGTGCCAGCAGCAGAGACAGGGGGAAACGAAACGAGCAGTACTTC.

CDR3 in DNA: TGTGCCAGTACCCCAGGGTTTAATCAGCCCCAGCATTTT. It codes for CASTPGFNQPQHF. The chain combines TRBV19 with TRBJ1-5; TRBD1 might be the D (5 bases). Looked up from germline, CDR1 is LNHDA and CDR2 is SQIVND (reference sequence). V lost 7 bases and J lost 4, with 11 bases in between. The CDR3 sequence is 13 residues long.

The V gene is TRBV19, the J gene TRBJ2-1; D gene uncertain. Germline CDR1 and CDR2: LNHDA and SQIVND (reference sequence). Deletions cut 3 bases from V and 2 bases from J, with 14 bases between. The CDR3 extends over 16 amino acids. The DNA of the CDR3 is TGTGCCAGTAGTATCCCCGGTCATTCCGCCTACAATGAGCAGTTCTTC. Its translation is CASSIPGHSAYNEQFF.

V gene TRBV10-3 combines with J gene TRBJ1-1, with D hard to call. Trimming removed 4 bases from V and 0 bases from J, with 6 bases in between. This CDR3 spans 13 amino acids. Per germline, CDR1 ENHRY and CDR2 SYGVKD. Here the CDR3 DNA reads TGTGCCATCAGTGGAGAAATGAACACTGAAGCTTTCTTT. As protein: CAISGEMNTEAFF.

V usage is TRBV18 and J usage is TRBJ2-2; D might be TRBD2 (5 bases). This CDR3 has 15 residues. Between the trimmed V and J ends, which lost 8 bases and 2 bases, there was a span of 15 bases. From germline, CDR1 is KGHSH and CDR2 LQKENI. The CDR3 loop reads CASPQSGSNTGELFF. The CDR3 region has the DNA TGTGCCAGCCCACAATCGGGATCAAACACCGGGGAGCTGTTTTTT.